This T cell receptor (beta chain) was found in a study of T-cell reconstitution after alpha-beta-depleted transplantation in children. As regards this clonotype: No antigen is known for it.

Germline values: CDR1 SGHKS, CDR2 YYEKEE (reference sequence). The CDR3 length is 13 residues. The ends were cut back, 2 bases at V and 5 bases at J, with 11 bases in the middle. Study observations and caveats: Surviving recipient T cells and intrathymic progenitors accounted for some patients' high TCRbeta diversity at day 60. At one year after transplant, newly produced T cells mostly accounted for T-cell counts and diversity. Reportedly, roughly two months post-transplant, alpha-beta T cells arose from several hundred expanded graft clones.

Library preparation (for TCRbeta) was performed with unique molecular identifiers. TCRdb reprocessed the PCR reads via MiXCR and lists one record per CDR3 protein. The data show 800,000 to 1,000,000 distinct CDR3 sequences, with about 29% seen just once and roughly 31% held by the top ten. The chain recombines TRBV5-5 with TRBJ2-7; D is undetermined. Here the sequenced sample was PBMCs, mostly from graft donor cells, taken 360 days after TCRalphabeta/CD19-depleted stem cell transplant. The clonotype was recovered from a boy younger than two who had a stem cell transplant for SCID, so the T cells may come from the graft donor. The chain's CDR3 is CASSFLAAHEQYF. The CDR3 nucleotides read TGTGCCAGCAGCTTCTTGGCGGCCCACGAGCAGTACTTC.